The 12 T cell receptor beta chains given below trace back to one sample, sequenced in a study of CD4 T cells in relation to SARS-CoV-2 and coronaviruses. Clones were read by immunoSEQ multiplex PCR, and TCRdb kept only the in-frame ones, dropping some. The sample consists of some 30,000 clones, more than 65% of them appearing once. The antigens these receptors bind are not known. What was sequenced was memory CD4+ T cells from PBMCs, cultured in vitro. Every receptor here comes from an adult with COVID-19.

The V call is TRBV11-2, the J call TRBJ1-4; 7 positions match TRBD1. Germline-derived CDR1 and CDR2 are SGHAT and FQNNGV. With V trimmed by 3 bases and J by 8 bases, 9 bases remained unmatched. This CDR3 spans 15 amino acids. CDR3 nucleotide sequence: TGTGCCAGCAGCTTTTTGAGGGGGCGCGGGGAAAAACTGTTTTTT. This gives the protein CASSFLRGRGEKLFF.

In DNA form, the CDR3 reads TGTGCCAGCAGTCCCGGGGGGGCCGGGGGAACTGAAGCTTTCTTT. The encoded protein is CASSPGGAGGTEAFF. This chain links TRBV28 with TRBJ1-1; possible D gene TRBD1, 6 bases. The germline gives CDR1 MDHEN, CDR2 SYDVKM. Trimming removed 5 bases from V and 5 bases from J, with 18 bases in between. The CDR3 totals 15 residues.

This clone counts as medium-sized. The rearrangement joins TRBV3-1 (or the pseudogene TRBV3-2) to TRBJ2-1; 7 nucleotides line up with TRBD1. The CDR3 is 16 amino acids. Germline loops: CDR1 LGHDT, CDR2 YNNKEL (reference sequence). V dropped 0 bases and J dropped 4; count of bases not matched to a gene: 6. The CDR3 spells CASSQDVPGGYNEQFF. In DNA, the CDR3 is TGTGCCAGCAGCCAAGATGTGCCAGGGGGTTACAATGAGCAGTTCTTC.

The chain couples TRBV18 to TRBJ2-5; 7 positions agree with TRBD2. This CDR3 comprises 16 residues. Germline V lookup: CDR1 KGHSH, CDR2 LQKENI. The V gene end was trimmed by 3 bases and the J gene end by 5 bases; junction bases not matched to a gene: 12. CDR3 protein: CASSPLKTSQAETQYF. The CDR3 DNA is TGTGCCAGCTCACCCTTGAAGACTAGCCAGGCCGAGACCCAGTACTTC. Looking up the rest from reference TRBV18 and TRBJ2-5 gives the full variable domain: NAGVMQNPRHLVRRRGQEARLRCSPMKGHSHVYWYRQLPEEGLKFMVYLQKENIIDESGMPKERFSAEFPKEGPSILRIQQVVRGDSAAYFCASSPLKTSQAETQYFGPGTRLLVL.

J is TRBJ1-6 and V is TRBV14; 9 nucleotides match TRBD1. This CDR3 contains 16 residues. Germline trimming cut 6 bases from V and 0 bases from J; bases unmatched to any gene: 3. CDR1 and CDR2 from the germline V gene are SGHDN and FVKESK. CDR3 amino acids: CASRGQGSSYNSPLHF. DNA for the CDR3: TGTGCCAGCAGAGGACAGGGGAGCTCCTATAATTCACCCCTCCACTTT.

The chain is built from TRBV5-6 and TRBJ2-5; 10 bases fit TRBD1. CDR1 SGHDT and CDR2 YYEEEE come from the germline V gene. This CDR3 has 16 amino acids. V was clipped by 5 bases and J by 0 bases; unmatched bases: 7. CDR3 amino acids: CASRYKGQGHQETQYF. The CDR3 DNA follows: TGTGCCAGCAGGTATAAGGGACAGGGGCACCAAGAGACCCAGTACTTC.

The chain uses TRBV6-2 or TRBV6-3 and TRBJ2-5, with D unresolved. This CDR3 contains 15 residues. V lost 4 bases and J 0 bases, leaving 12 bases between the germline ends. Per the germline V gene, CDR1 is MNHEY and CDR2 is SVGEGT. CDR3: CASSSGRDYQETQYF. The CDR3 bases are TGTGCCAGCAGTTCGGGCAGAGATTACCAAGAGACCCAGTACTTC.

The CDR3 bases are TGTGCCAGCAGTCTCAGCCGCGAGCAGTACTTC. Residues: CASSLSREQYF. This chain links TRBV12-3 or TRBV12-4 with TRBJ2-7, with D hard to call. The V and J ends lost 5 bases and 6 bases respectively, with 8 bases between them. The CDR3 is 11 residues long.

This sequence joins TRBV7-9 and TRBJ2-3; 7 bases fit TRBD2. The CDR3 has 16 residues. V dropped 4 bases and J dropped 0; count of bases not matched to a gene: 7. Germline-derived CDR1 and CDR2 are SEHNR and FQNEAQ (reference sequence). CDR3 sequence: CASSYGYSGSTDTQYF. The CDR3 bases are TGTGCCAGCAGCTATGGATATAGCGGGAGCACAGATACGCAGTATTTT.

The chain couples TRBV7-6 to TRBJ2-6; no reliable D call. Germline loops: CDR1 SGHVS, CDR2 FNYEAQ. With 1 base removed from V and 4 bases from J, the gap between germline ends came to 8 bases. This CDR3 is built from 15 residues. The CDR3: CASSLGARGANVLTF. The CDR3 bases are TGTGCCAGCAGCTTAGGAGCGAGAGGGGCCAACGTCCTGACTTTC.

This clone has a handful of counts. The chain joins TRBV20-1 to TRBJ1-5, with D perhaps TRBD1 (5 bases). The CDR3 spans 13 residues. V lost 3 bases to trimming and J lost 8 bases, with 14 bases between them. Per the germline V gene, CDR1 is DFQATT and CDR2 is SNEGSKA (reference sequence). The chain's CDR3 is CSASTGVYEPQHF. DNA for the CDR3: TGCAGTGCTAGTACGGGGGTTTACGAGCCCCAGCATTTT.

This CDR3 is CASSSGAAYGYTF. The DNA of the CDR3 is TGTGCCAGCAGTTCCGGGGCAGCCTATGGCTACACCTTC. The chain couples TRBV28 to TRBJ1-2, with a weak D call TRBD1 (5 bases). This CDR3 is built from 13 residues. V lost 4 bases to trimming and J lost 4 bases, with 10 bases between them. The germline V gene has CDR1 MDHEN and CDR2 SYDVKM.